The 19 T cell receptor beta chains presented below share a single source sample, sequenced in a study of blood T cell repertoires in COVID-19. The assay was immunoSEQ multiplex PCR, and TCRdb's table has in-frame clones only and misses some. There are tens of thousands of clones in the sample; 65% to 85% occur only once, and over 2% lies in the top ten. Input material: peripheral blood. These TCRs come from a man older than 75 with active or convalescent COVID-19.

The J gene is TRBJ2-3, the V gene TRBV6-5; TRBD1 is a possible D gene (5 bases). There are 13 residues in the CDR3. Between the trimmed V and J ends, which lost 8 bases and 4 bases, there was a span of 13 bases. Germline V gene data show CDR1 as MNHEY and CDR2 as SVGAGI. The CDR3: CASGAERSDTQYF. The CDR3 DNA reads TGTGCCAGCGGGGCCGAGAGGTCAGATACGCAGTATTTT.

This clone was observed a single time. The chain is built from TRBV7-8 and TRBJ1-1; D remains unclear. Germline assignment: CDR1 SGHVS and CDR2 FQNEAQ. V was shortened by 5 bases and J by 3 bases, with 19 bases between the two germline ends. CDR3 length equals 16 residues. CDR3 nucleotides: TGTGCCAGCAGCCCGCTTGCGCGCGGTATGGACACTGAAGCTTTCTTT. It specifies CASSPLARGMDTEAFF.

This chain uses TRBV7-2 with TRBJ1-2, with 9 bases that match TRBD1. The CDR3 consists of 16 residues. The junction had 9 bases not matched to a gene; V was cut back by 3 bases and J by 4 bases. The germline CDR1 and CDR2 sequences are SGHTA and FQGNSA. CDR3 in DNA: TGTGCCAGCAGCTTGAACCGGGACAGGGCGGTCTATGGCTACACCTTC. This codes for CASSLNRDRAVYGYTF. The full variable domain, completed using reference TRBV7-2 and TRBJ1-2, is GAGVSQSPSNKVTEKGKDVELRCDPISGHTALYWYRQSLGQGLEFLIYFQGNSAPDKSGLPSDRFSAERTGGSVSTLTIQRTQQEDSAVYLCASSLNRDRAVYGYTFGSGTRLTVV.

The chain recombines TRBV19 with TRBJ2-3, with TRBD1 matching over 9 bases. The trim removed 8 bases at V and 4 bases at J, leaving 1 base unmatched. Germline values: CDR1 LNHDA, CDR2 SQIVND (reference sequence). The CDR3 consists of 12 residues. CDR3 DNA: TGTGCCAGTGGGGACAGGGCAGATACGCAGTATTTT. Translation gives CASGDRADTQYF. Together with reference TRBV19 and TRBJ2-3, the CDR3 gives the full variable domain: DGGITQSPKYLFRKEGQNVTLSCEQNLNHDAMYWYRQDPGQGLRLIYYSQIVNDFQKGDIAEGYSVSREKKESFPLTVTSAQKNPTAFYLCASGDRADTQYFGPGTRLTVL.

The chain links TRBV7-9 to TRBJ2-1; TRBD2 agrees at 8 bases. With V trimmed by 5 bases and J by 0 bases, 12 bases remained unmatched. Per the germline V gene, CDR1 is SEHNR and CDR2 is FQNEAQ (reference sequence). The CDR3 loop spans 18 amino acids. The CDR3 DNA sequence: TGTGCCAGCAGCCCTAGGGGCGGGGGGAGCGGCTCCTACAATGAGCAGTTCTTC. Translating it yields CASSPRGGGSGSYNEQFF.

The chain recombines TRBV5-5 with TRBJ2-5; D is unclear. The germline gives CDR1 SGHKS, CDR2 YYEKEE (reference sequence). This CDR3 region has 14 residues. V lost 1 base, J lost 8 bases, and 15 bases lay in between. CDR3 in DNA: TGTGCCAGCAGCTTGTTGGCCAGCGAGAGAACCCAGTACTTC. This codes for CASSLLASERTQYF.

V is TRBV5-8 and J is TRBJ2-3; 10 bases agree with TRBD1. J was trimmed by 1 base and V by 0 bases; bases with no gene match: 5. Germline V gene sequence: CDR1 SGHTS, CDR2 YDEGEE. The CDR3 extends over 17 amino acids. The CDR3 DNA reads as TGTGCCAGCAGCTTGGGGACAGGGGGGACACGCACAGATACGCAGTATTTT. Protein sequence: CASSLGTGGTRTDTQYF.

The V call is TRBV6-1, the J call TRBJ1-4; 10 bases map to TRBD1. The CDR3 runs to 15 residues. The germline V gene has CDR1 MNHNS and CDR2 SASEGT. V trimming: 3 bases; J trimming: 7 bases; junction bases outside the gene matches: 5. CDR3: CASSDRGQGSEKLFF. The CDR3 bases are TGTGCCAGCAGTGACAGGGGACAGGGGAGTGAAAAACTGTTTTTT.

This clone showed up just once. The V gene is TRBV28, the J gene TRBJ1-2; 8 bases are shared with TRBD1. CDR1 MDHEN and CDR2 SYDVKM come from the germline V gene. The CDR3 runs 14 residues. Trimming cost V 8 bases and J 2 bases; bases outside gene matches: 7. CDR3 coding DNA: TGTGCCAGCGGAAAGACAGGGGCGAACTATGGCTACACCTTC. This encodes CASGKTGANYGYTF.

This clone was observed a handful of times. This chain connects TRBV5-1 to TRBJ2-1; 7 nucleotides line up with TRBD1. Trimming removed 1 base from V and 3 bases from J; junction bases left unmatched: 13. The CDR3 is 18 amino acids. Germline V gene lookup returns CDR1 SGHRS and CDR2 YFSETQ. DNA for the CDR3: TGCGCCAGCAGCTTGTCTTTGTCTGGGACAGCCGGCTACAATGAGCAGTTCTTC. It yields the protein CASSLSLSGTAGYNEQFF.

The chain carries TRBV19 and TRBJ1-2; a possible D gene is TRBD1 (5 bases). V lost 3 bases, J lost 0 bases, and 8 bases lay in between. This CDR3 contains 14 residues. Germline values: CDR1 LNHDA, CDR2 SQIVND (reference sequence). CDR3 coding DNA: TGTGCCAGTAGTATTGGCAGGGCTAACTATGGCTACACCTTC. It translates to CASSIGRANYGYTF.

J is TRBJ1-6 and V is TRBV11-2; D ambiguous. Trimming stripped 0 bases from V and 7 bases from J, with 10 bases between. This CDR3 contains 15 residues. The germline CDR1 and CDR2 sequences are SGHAT and FQNNGV. The CDR3: CASSLEAGGNSPLHF. The CDR3 DNA reads TGTGCCAGCAGCTTAGAGGCAGGTGGGAATTCACCCCTCCACTTT. Supplemented by reference TRBV11-2 and TRBJ1-6, the full variable domain reads EAGVAQSPRYKIIEKRQSVAFWCNPISGHATLYWYQQILGQGPKLLIQFQNNGVVDDSQLPKDRFSAERLKGVDSTLKIQPAKLEDSAVYLCASSLEAGGNSPLHFGNGTRLTVT.

This clone was seen a single time. The genes are TRBV11-3 and TRBJ2-7, with a possible D match to TRBD1 (6 bases). Trimming pared 4 bases from V and 6 bases from J, leaving 13 bases between. Germline V lookup: CDR1 SGHNT, CDR2 YENEEA. The CDR3 runs to 13 residues. CDR3 loop: CASSSYREFEQYF. CDR3 sequence (DNA): TGTGCCAGCAGCTCTTACAGGGAATTCGAGCAGTACTTC. Together with reference TRBV11-3 and TRBJ2-7, the CDR3 gives the full variable domain: EAGVVQSPRYKIIEKKQPVAFWCNPISGHNTLYWYLQNLGQGPELLIRYENEEAVDDSQLPKDRFSAERLKGVDSTLKIQPAELGDSAVYLCASSSYREFEQYFGPGTRLTVT.

The V and J genes are TRBV20-1 and TRBJ2-3, with D perhaps matching TRBD1 (6 bases). The CDR3 has 14 amino acids. Germline-derived CDR1 and CDR2 are DFQATT and SNEGSKA (reference sequence). V dropped 3 bases and J dropped 4 bases, with 14 bases sitting between them. CDR3 loop: CSASRGFVADTQYF. The CDR3 DNA reads TGCAGTGCTAGTAGGGGGTTTGTAGCAGATACGCAGTATTTT.

This chain links TRBV5-1 with TRBJ2-3; the match to TRBD1 covers 9 bases. The ends lost 2 bases at V and 1 base at J; junction bases unmatched: 2. The CDR3 sequence is 15 residues long. Germline V gene sequence: CDR1 SGHRS, CDR2 YFSETQ. The CDR3 protein is CASSLRTGGTDTQYF. DNA for the CDR3: TGCGCCAGCAGCTTACGGACAGGGGGCACAGATACGCAGTATTTT.

The gene calls are TRBV5-4 and TRBJ2-5; D is unresolved. The germline gives CDR1 SGHNT, CDR2 YYREEE (reference sequence). This CDR3 has 13 amino acids. Trimming cost V 4 bases and J 7 bases, with 14 bases left between them. CDR3 nucleotide sequence: TGTGCCAGCAGCCCCGATAGAACGGGGACCCAGTACTTC. Amino acid sequence: CASSPDRTGTQYF.

V is TRBV7-2 and J is TRBJ2-2; the match to TRBD2 covers 14 bases. V was clipped by 3 bases and J by 6 bases; unmatched bases: 9. Germline loops: CDR1 SGHTA, CDR2 FQGNSA. The CDR3 loop spans 18 amino acids. CDR3 sequence: CASSLEGGLAGAPGELFF. CDR3 DNA: TGTGCCAGCAGCTTGGAGGGGGGACTAGCGGGAGCCCCCGGGGAGCTGTTTTTT.

This clone came up once. This chain uses TRBV27 with TRBJ2-7; tentative D call: TRBD2 (5 bases). The ends were cut back, 6 bases at V and 0 bases at J, with 15 bases in the middle. Germline CDR1 is MNHEY and CDR2 is SMNVEV (reference sequence). The CDR3 spans 15 residues. CDR3 DNA: TGTGCCAGCAGGTCGGACTTCTTCAGCTCCTACGAGCAGTACTTC. Residues: CASRSDFFSSYEQYF.

The rearrangement joins TRBV10-3 to TRBJ2-7; 10 positions match TRBD2. Looked up from germline, CDR1 is ENHRY and CDR2 is SYGVKD. This CDR3 spans 16 amino acids. With 0 bases clipped from V and 2 bases from J, the junction kept 4 bases outside the gene matches. CDR3 coding DNA: TGTGCCATCAGTGAGTCAGAGCGGGGGGGAGCCTACGAGCAGTACTTC. It specifies CAISESERGGAYEQYF.